Described below is a single T cell receptor beta chain sequence and its context. Sequenced by immunoSEQ multiplex PCR; TCRdb stores in-frame clones only, minus some. The sample contains over 250,000 clones, roughly 85% of which appear only once. The V gene's germline CDR1 is MRHNA and CDR2 SNTAGT. The CDR3 totals 16 residues. The ends lost 0 bases at V and 8 bases at J; junction bases unmatched: 7. This entry comes from a study of blood T cell repertoires in COVID-19. The specimen was peripheral blood. This chain connects TRBV6-4 to TRBJ2-1; 10 bases fit TRBD2. The sequence was obtained from a man aged 50 to 60 with active or convalescent COVID-19. The CDR3 spells CASSDSMTSGLDEQFF. CDR3 sequence (DNA): TGTGCCAGCAGTGACTCTATGACTAGCGGGTTGGATGAGCAGTTCTTC.